These 23 T cell receptor beta chains were sequenced from one sample in a study of graft-versus-host responses after intestinal transplantation. Sequencing used immunoSEQ multiplex PCR; TCRdb keeps in-frame clones, though not all of them. The repertoire holds 45,000 to 60,000 clones, with around 90% as singletons. For these TCRs, the target antigens are not known. Sequenced material: unstimulated CD4+ T cells sorted from spleen or lymph node cells, taken before transplant. The receptors were gathered from a human donor who was the organ donor for an intestinal transplant.

This chain uses TRBV7-2 with TRBJ1-5; D perhaps matches TRBD1 (6 bases). This CDR3 is built from 14 residues. Germline V gene data show CDR1 as SGHTA and CDR2 as FQGNSA. Trimming pared 5 bases from V and 1 base from J, leaving 9 bases between. The DNA for the CDR3 is TGTGCCAGCAGCCGGGACAACAGCAATCAGCCCCAGCATTTT. Translated: CASSRDNSNQPQHF.

V usage is TRBV27 and J usage is TRBJ1-1; D remains ambiguous. CDR1 and CDR2 (germline): MNHEY, SMNVEV (reference sequence). Trimming left V 2 bases short and J 3 bases short, with 10 bases between. The CDR3 contains 14 residues. The CDR3 loop is CASSLIAGDTEAFF. CDR3 sequence (DNA): TGTGCCAGCAGTTTAATTGCGGGAGACACTGAAGCTTTCTTT.

The chain recombines TRBV6-1 with TRBJ2-2; D not certain. Trimming pared 7 bases from V and 7 bases from J, leaving 13 bases between. This CDR3 is built from 13 residues. Germline values: CDR1 MNHNS, CDR2 SASEGT. DNA of the CDR3: TGTGCCAGCAATCAGGATACGATCGGGGAGCTGTTTTTT. Translated, it gives CASNQDTIGELFF.

The chain combines TRBV28 with TRBJ2-3; 9 bases are shared with TRBD1. The CDR3 runs to 14 residues. Germline V gene sequence: CDR1 MDHEN, CDR2 SYDVKM. The junction had 2 bases not matched to a gene; V was cut back by 5 bases and J by 2 bases. DNA of the CDR3: TGTGCCAGCAGTCGGGACAGGGACACAGATACGCAGTATTTT. It is translated as CASSRDRDTDTQYF.

The rearrangement links TRBV7-2 to TRBJ1-2, with D unresolved. Between the trimmed V and J ends, which lost 2 bases and 2 bases, there was a span of 15 bases. The germline V gene encodes CDR1 SGHTA and CDR2 FQGNSA. This CDR3 contains 16 residues. CDR3 bases: TGTGCCAGCAGCTTATATCCCCGACACGCGAACTATGGCTACACCTTC. Translating it yields CASSLYPRHANYGYTF.

The chain is built from TRBV11-2 and TRBJ2-7; TRBD1 aligns across 7 bases. This CDR3 is 14 amino acids long. J was trimmed by 0 bases and V by 4 bases; bases with no gene match: 3. The germline CDR1 and CDR2 sequences are SGHAT and FQNNGV. CDR3 coding DNA: TGTGCCAGCAGCTGGGACAGCTCCTCCTACGAGCAGTACTTC. It specifies CASSWDSSSYEQYF.

This clone was counted only a few times. The chain joins TRBV6-6 to TRBJ1-2, with TRBD1 identical over 7 bases. The CDR3 spans 11 residues. Per the germline V gene, CDR1 is MNHNY and CDR2 is SVGAGI (reference sequence). The V segment lost 6 bases and the J segment 5 bases; nucleotides outside the gene matches: 0. CDR3 protein: CASRQGYGYTF. CDR3 coding DNA: TGTGCCAGCAGACAGGGGTATGGCTACACCTTC.

The genes are TRBV21-1 and TRBJ2-7; the DNA was not used to check the table's D call, TRBD2. TRBV21-1 is a listed pseudogene. This CDR3 spans 16 amino acids. The CDR3 reads CASSKARRGLIYEQYF. The DNA of the CDR3 is TGTGCCAGCAGCAAAGCGCGGCGGGGCCTTATCTACGAGCAGTACTTC.

This sequence joins TRBV25-1 and TRBJ2-1; D possibly corresponds to TRBD2 (6 bases). Trimming took off 6 bases at V and 4 bases at J, with 19 bases between the two ends. Germline CDR1 is MGHDK and CDR2 is SYGVNS. CDR3 length equals 16 residues. The CDR3 reads CASRGPGRDKYNEQFF. The CDR3 bases are TGTGCCAGCAGGGGGCCGGGGCGGGATAAATACAATGAGCAGTTCTTC. The full variable domain, with the rest looked up from reference TRBV25-1 and TRBJ2-1, is EADIYQTPRYLVIGTGKKITLECSQTMGHDKMYWYQQDPGMELHLIHYSYGVNSTEKGDLSSESTVSRIRTEHFPLTLESARPSHTSQYLCASRGPGRDKYNEQFFGPGTRLTVL.

The rearrangement links TRBV4-3 to TRBJ2-1; D perhaps matches TRBD2 (6 bases). Germline V gene sequence: CDR1 LGHNA, CDR2 YSLEER. Trimming took 0 bases from V and 4 from J, leaving 13 bases between them. CDR3 size: 16 residues. CDR3 in amino acids: CASSQDKSGLYNEQFF. CDR3 DNA: TGCGCCAGCAGCCAAGATAAAAGCGGGCTATACAATGAGCAGTTCTTC.

The chain uses TRBV28 and TRBJ2-2; D gene unclear. Germline-derived CDR1 and CDR2 are MDHEN and SYDVKM. The germline V and J ends were trimmed by 7 bases and 3 bases, with 15 bases remaining between them. The CDR3 is 15 residues long. In DNA form, the CDR3 reads TGTGCCAGCAACACCGGTGGACGACACACCGGGGAGCTGTTTTTT. Protein product: CASNTGGRHTGELFF.

J is TRBJ1-6 and V is TRBV19; 7 positions match TRBD1. Germline loops: CDR1 LNHDA, CDR2 SQIVND (reference sequence). This CDR3 contains 15 residues. V was clipped by 3 bases and J by 7 bases; unmatched bases: 6. The CDR3 here is CASSIEDRRNSPLHF. The CDR3 DNA is TGTGCCAGTAGTATCGAGGACAGGCGCAATTCACCCCTCCACTTT.

The chain carries TRBV28 and TRBJ2-7; tentatively, D is TRBD1 or TRBD2 (5 bases each). The CDR3 is 14 residues long. Trimming pared 5 bases from V and 7 bases from J, leaving 18 bases between. CDR1 MDHEN and CDR2 SYDVKM come from the germline V gene. CDR3 DNA: TGTGCCAGCAGTCCTTCCCTGGGTTGGGGGGAGCAGTACTTC. Translating gives CASSPSLGWGEQYF.

This chain connects TRBV5-5 to TRBJ2-7; D gene unclear. V was clipped by 1 base and J by 2 bases, with 16 bases between them. This CDR3 contains 16 residues. Germline CDR1 is SGHKS and CDR2 is YYEKEE (reference sequence). The CDR3 DNA sequence: TGTGCCAGCAGCTTGAAAGGATCGACACTCGCCTACGAGCAGTACTTC. It is translated as CASSLKGSTLAYEQYF.

This chain uses TRBV28 with TRBJ1-5; D perhaps matches TRBD1 (5 bases). The ends were cut back, 4 bases at V and 0 bases at J, with 13 bases in the middle. The CDR3 covers 16 residues. CDR1 is MDHEN and CDR2 is SYDVKM in the germline V gene. The CDR3: CASSSQGLYSNQPQHF. CDR3 DNA sequence: TGTGCCAGCAGTTCCCAGGGCCTCTATAGCAATCAGCCCCAGCATTTT.

This sequence joins TRBV30 and TRBJ1-2; D not certain. Deletions cut 0 bases from V and 7 bases from J, with 15 bases between. The CDR3 has 14 amino acids. Germline V gene sequence: CDR1 GTSNPN, CDR2 SVGIG (reference sequence). The CDR3 DNA reads TGTGCCTGGAGTGTAGGCATAGGGTCGTCTGGCTACACCTTC. This sequence encodes CAWSVGIGSSGYTF.

V is TRBV10-3 and J is TRBJ2-1, with 8 bases that match TRBD2. After removal of 4 bases from V and 2 bases from J, the junction contained 1 base not matched to a gene. The V gene's germline CDR1 is ENHRY and CDR2 SYGVKD. The CDR3 has 14 amino acids. The chain's CDR3 is CAISAGGPYNEQFF. The CDR3 coding sequence is TGTGCCATCAGTGCGGGAGGGCCCTACAATGAGCAGTTCTTC.

This clone was recorded once. The rearrangement uses TRBV14 and TRBJ2-3, with no clear D. V shed 4 bases and J shed 2 bases, with 10 bases lying between them. The CDR3 has 14 residues. Germline CDR1 SGHDN, CDR2 FVKESK. The CDR3 nucleotides are TGTGCCAGCAGCCTTGACCTTATCACAGATACGCAGTATTTT. Encoded protein: CASSLDLITDTQYF.

The chain combines TRBV7-2 with TRBJ2-7; D call uncertain. The CDR3 has 15 residues. Germline assignment: CDR1 SGHTA and CDR2 FQGNSA. V lost 1 base and J lost 0, with 10 bases in between. In DNA, the CDR3 is TGTGCCAGCAGCTTAGGAGGCAGGAGCTCCTACGAGCAGTACTTC. Amino acid sequence: CASSLGGRSSYEQYF.

This clone appeared once. The V call is TRBV29-1, the J call TRBJ1-1; D is possibly TRBD1 (5 bases). The V end was cut by 5 bases, the J end by 8 bases, with 18 bases between. Germline V gives CDR1 SQVTM, CDR2 ANQGSEA. CDR3 size: 13 residues. Here the CDR3 reads CSVQAGVGAEAFF. The CDR3, as DNA: TGCAGCGTTCAGGCGGGTGTAGGGGCCGAAGCTTTCTTT. Variable domain in full (rest from reference TRBV29-1 and TRBJ1-1): SAVISQKPSRDICQRGTSLTIQCQVDSQVTMMFWYRQQPGQSLTLIATANQGSEATYESGFVIDKFPISRPNLTFSTLTVSNMSPEDSSIYLCSVQAGVGAEAFFGQGTRLTVV.

This chain joins TRBV28 and TRBJ1-2; TRBD1 matches 7 bases. This CDR3 has 14 residues. Per germline, CDR1 MDHEN and CDR2 SYDVKM. V trimming: 4 bases; J trimming: 8 bases; junction bases outside the gene matches: 10. CDR3 bases: TGTGCCAGCAGTTCAACTACAGGGGTACTAGGCTACACCTTC. Amino acids: CASSSTTGVLGYTF.

The chain recombines TRBV9 with TRBJ2-2; D may be TRBD2 (5 bases). Deletions cut 0 bases from V and 3 bases from J, with 12 bases between. This CDR3 has 16 residues. Germline values: CDR1 SGDLS, CDR2 YYNGEE. The CDR3 sequence: CASSVGSGGYTGELFF. CDR3 nucleotide sequence: TGTGCCAGCAGCGTAGGTAGTGGAGGATACACCGGGGAGCTGTTTTTT.

The chain joins TRBV28 to TRBJ1-1; 7 nucleotides line up with TRBD1. V trimming: 4 bases; J trimming: 1 base; junction bases outside the gene matches: 6. CDR3 size: 15 residues. The germline CDR1 and CDR2 sequences are MDHEN and SYDVKM. DNA of the CDR3: TGTGCCAGCAGTTATTTTAACAGGGGGAACACTGAAGCTTTCTTT. This codes for CASSYFNRGNTEAFF.